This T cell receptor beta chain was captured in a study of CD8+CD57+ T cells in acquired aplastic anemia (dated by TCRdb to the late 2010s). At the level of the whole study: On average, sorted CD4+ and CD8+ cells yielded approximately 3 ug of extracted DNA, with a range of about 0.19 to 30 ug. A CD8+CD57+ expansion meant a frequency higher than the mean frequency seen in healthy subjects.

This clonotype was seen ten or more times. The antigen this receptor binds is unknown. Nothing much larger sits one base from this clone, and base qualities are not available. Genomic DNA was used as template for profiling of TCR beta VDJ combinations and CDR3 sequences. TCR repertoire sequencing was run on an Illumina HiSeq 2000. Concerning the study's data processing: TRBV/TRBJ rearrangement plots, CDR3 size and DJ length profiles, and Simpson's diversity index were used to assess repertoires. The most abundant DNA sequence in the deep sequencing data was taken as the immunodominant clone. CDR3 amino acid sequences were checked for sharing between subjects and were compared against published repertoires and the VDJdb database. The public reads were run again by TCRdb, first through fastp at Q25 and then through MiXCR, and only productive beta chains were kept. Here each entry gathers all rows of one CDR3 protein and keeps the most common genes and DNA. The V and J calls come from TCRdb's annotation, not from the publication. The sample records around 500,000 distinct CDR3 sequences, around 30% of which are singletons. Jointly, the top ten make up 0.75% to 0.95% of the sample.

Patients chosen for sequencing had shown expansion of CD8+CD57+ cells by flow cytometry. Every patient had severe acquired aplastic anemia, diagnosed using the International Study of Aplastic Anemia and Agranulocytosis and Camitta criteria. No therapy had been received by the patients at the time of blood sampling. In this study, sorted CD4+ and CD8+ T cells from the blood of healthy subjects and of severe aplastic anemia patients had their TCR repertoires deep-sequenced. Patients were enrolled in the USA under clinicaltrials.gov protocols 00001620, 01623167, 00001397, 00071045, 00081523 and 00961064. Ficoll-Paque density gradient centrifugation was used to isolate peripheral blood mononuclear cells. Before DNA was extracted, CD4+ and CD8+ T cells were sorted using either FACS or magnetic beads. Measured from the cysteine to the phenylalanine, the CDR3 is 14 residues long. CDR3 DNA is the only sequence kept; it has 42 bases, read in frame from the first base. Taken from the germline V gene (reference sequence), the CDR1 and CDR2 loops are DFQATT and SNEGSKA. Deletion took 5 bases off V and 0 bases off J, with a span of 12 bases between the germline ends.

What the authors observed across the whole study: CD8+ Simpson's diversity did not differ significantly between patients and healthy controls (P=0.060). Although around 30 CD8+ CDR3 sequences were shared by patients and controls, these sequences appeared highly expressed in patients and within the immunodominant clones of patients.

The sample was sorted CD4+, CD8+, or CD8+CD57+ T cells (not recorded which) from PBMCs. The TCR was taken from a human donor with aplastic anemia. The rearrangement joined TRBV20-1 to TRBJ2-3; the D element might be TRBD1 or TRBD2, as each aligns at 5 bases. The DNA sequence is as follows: TGCAGTGCTCTACGGGACGGGAGCACAGATACGCAGTATTTT. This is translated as CSALRDGSTDTQYF.